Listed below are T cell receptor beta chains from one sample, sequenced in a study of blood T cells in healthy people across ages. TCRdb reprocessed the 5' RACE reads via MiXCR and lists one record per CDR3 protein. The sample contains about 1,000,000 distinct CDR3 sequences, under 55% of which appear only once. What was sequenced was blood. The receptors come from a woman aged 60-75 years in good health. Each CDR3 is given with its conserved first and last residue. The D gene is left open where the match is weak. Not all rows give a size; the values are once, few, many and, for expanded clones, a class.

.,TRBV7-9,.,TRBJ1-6,CASSAIGKGSPLHF,TGTGCCAGCAGCGCAATTGGGAAGGGGTCACCCCTCCACTTT
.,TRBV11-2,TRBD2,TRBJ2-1,CASSPPPRLAVSSYNEQFF,TGTGCCAGCAGCCCCCCCCCGCGACTAGCGGTGAGCTCCTACAATGAGCAGTTCTTC
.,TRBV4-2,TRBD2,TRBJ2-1,CASSQVLSQRENEQFF,TGTGCCAGCAGCCAAGTTCTCTCCCAGCGGGAGAATGAGCAGTTCTTC
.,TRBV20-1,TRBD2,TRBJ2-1,CSARDPGTSGSTDEQFF,TGCAGTGCTAGAGATCCCGGGACTAGCGGGAGTACGGATGAGCAGTTCTTC
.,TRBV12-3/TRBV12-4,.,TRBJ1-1,CASSSTESIEAFF,TGTGCCAGCAGTTCGACTGAGAGTATCGAAGCTTTCTTT
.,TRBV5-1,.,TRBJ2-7,CASSFLPASYEQYF,TGCGCCAGCAGCTTCCTCCCGGCCTCCTACGAGCAGTACTTC
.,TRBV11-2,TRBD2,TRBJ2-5,CASSPGRTSGRLQETQYF,TGTGCCAGCAGCCCCGGCCGGACTAGCGGAAGACTTCAAGAGACCCAGTACTTC
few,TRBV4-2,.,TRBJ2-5,CASSQAGSTRGEQYF,TGTGCCAGCAGCCAAGCGGGGTCGACGAGGGGGGAGCAGTACTTC
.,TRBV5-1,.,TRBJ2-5,CASSLDPLSETQYF,TGCGCCAGCAGCTTGGACCCACTCTCGGAGACCCAGTACTTC
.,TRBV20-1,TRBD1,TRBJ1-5,CSALWDRARQPQHF,TGCAGTGCCCTTTGGGACAGGGCAAGGCAGCCCCAGCATTTT
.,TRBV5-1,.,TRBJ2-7,CASSVAGQYYEQYF,TGCGCCAGCAGCGTGGCGGGACAGTACTACGAGCAGTACTTC
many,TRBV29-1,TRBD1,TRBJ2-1,CSISKRQGAGEQFF,TGCAGCATATCAAAAAGGCAGGGGGCTGGTGAGCAGTTCTTC
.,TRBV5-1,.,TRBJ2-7,CASSLAPAEQYF,TGCGCCAGCAGCTTGGCCCCGGCCGAGCAGTACTTC
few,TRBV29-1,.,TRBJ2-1,CSVGSSISNEQFF,TGCAGCGTTGGCTCTAGCATTTCCAATGAGCAGTTCTTC
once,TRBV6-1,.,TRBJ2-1,CASSKHNEQFF,TGTGCCAGCAGTAAACACAATGAGCAGTTCTTC
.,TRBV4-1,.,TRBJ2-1,CASSHRAEGPGTDNEQFF,TGCGCCAGCAGCCATAGGGCGGAGGGCCCAGGGACCGACAATGAGCAGTTCTTC
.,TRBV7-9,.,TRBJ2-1,CASSQTGSSYNEQFF,TGTGCCAGCAGCCAGACAGGCAGCTCCTACAATGAGCAGTTCTTC
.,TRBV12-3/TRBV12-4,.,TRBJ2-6,CASSSGPPGANVLTF,TGTGCCAGCAGTTCGGGCCCACCTGGGGCCAACGTCCTGACTTTC
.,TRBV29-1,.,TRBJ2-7,CSGKDSYEQYF,TGCAGCGGTAAAGACAGCTACGAGCAGTATTTC
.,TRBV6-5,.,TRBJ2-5,CASSYSMANEQYF,TGTGCCAGCAGTTACTCGATGGCGAATGAGCAGTACTTC
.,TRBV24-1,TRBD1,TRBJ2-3,CATSESSARDRGLTDTQYF,TGTGCCACCAGTGAGTCGTCCGCCCGGGACAGGGGGCTCACAGATACGCAGTATTTT
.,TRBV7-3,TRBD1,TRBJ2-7,CASSLMTGGGYEQYF,TGTGCCAGCAGCTTAATGACAGGGGGCGGCTACGAGCAGTACTTC
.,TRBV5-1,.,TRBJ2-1,CASSFGTNSYNEQFF,TGCGCCAGCAGCTTTGGGACAAACTCCTACAATGAGCAGTTCTTC
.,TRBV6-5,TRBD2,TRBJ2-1,CASSYDLAGGSNEQFF,TGTGCCAGCAGTTACGACCTAGCGGGAGGGTCCAATGAGCAGTTCTTC
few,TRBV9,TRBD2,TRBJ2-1,CASSTAGTSFDEQFF,TGTGCCAGCAGCACTGCCGGGACTAGCTTCGATGAGCAGTTCTTC
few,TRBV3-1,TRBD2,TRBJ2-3,CASSHGTSGNTQYF,TGTGCCAGCAGCCACGGGACTAGCGGCAATACGCAGTATTTT
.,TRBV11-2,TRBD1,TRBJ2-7,CASSLEAAGGYYEQYF,TGTGCCAGCAGCTTAGAAGCCGCAGGGGGCTACTACGAGCAGTACTTC
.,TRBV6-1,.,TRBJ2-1,CASSEARTGPVSYNEQFF,TGTGCCAGCAGTGAAGCGCGAACAGGGCCCGTTTCCTACAATGAGCAGTTCTTC
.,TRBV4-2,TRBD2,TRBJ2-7,CASSMGAGGTHEQYF,TGTGCCAGCAGCATGGGGGCGGGAGGGACCCACGAGCAGTACTTC
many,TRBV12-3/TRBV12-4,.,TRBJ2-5,CASSPMGRGWETQYF,TGTGCCAGCAGCCCTATGGGCAGGGGTTGGGAGACCCAGTACTTC
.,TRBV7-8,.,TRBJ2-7,CASSLGGMSYEQYF,TGTGCCAGCAGCTTAGGAGGGATGAGCTACGAGCAGTACTTC
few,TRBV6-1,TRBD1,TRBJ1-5,CASSPRDRDSNQPQHF,TGTGCCAGCAGTCCCCGGGACAGGGATAGCAATCAGCCCCAGCATTTT
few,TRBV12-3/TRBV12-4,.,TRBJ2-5,CASSFTTSQETQYF,TGTGCCAGCAGTTTTACTACCAGCCAAGAGACCCAGTACTTC
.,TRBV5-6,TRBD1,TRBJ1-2,CASSVGTVGGYTF,TGTGCCAGCAGCGTCGGGACAGTGGGTGGCTACACCTTC
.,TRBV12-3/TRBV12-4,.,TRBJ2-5,CASSFYRENQETQYF,TGTGCCAGCAGTTTTTACAGGGAGAACCAAGAGACCCAGTACTTC
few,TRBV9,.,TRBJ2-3,CASSEGHYDTQYF,TGTGCCAGCAGCGAGGGCCACTACGATACGCAGTATTTT
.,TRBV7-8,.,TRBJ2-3,CASSFFGAGPTSTDTQYF,TGTGCCAGCAGCTTCTTCGGGGCAGGACCTACGAGCACAGATACGCAGTATTTT
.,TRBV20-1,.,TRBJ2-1,CSARGQYNEQFF,TGCAGTGCCAGAGGACAGTATAATGAGCAGTTCTTC
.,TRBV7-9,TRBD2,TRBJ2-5,CASTAGGRETQYF,TGTGCCAGCACCGCGGGAGGACGGGAGACCCAGTACTTC
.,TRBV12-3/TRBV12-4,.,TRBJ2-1,CASSPDLWETQFF,TGTGCCAGCAGTCCGGACCTTTGGGAGACCCAGTTCTTC
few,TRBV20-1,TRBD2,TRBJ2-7,CSAGFSGRTHEQYF,TGCAGTGCTGGATTTAGCGGGAGGACCCACGAGCAGTACTTC
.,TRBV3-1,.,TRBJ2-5,CASMPGGGIETQYF,TGTGCCAGCATGCCGGGCGGGGGCATAGAGACCCAGTACTTC
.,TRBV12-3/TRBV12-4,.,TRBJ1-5,CASRGPPFNQPQHF,TGTGCCTCCAGGGGCCCTCCTTTCAATCAGCCCCAGCATTTT